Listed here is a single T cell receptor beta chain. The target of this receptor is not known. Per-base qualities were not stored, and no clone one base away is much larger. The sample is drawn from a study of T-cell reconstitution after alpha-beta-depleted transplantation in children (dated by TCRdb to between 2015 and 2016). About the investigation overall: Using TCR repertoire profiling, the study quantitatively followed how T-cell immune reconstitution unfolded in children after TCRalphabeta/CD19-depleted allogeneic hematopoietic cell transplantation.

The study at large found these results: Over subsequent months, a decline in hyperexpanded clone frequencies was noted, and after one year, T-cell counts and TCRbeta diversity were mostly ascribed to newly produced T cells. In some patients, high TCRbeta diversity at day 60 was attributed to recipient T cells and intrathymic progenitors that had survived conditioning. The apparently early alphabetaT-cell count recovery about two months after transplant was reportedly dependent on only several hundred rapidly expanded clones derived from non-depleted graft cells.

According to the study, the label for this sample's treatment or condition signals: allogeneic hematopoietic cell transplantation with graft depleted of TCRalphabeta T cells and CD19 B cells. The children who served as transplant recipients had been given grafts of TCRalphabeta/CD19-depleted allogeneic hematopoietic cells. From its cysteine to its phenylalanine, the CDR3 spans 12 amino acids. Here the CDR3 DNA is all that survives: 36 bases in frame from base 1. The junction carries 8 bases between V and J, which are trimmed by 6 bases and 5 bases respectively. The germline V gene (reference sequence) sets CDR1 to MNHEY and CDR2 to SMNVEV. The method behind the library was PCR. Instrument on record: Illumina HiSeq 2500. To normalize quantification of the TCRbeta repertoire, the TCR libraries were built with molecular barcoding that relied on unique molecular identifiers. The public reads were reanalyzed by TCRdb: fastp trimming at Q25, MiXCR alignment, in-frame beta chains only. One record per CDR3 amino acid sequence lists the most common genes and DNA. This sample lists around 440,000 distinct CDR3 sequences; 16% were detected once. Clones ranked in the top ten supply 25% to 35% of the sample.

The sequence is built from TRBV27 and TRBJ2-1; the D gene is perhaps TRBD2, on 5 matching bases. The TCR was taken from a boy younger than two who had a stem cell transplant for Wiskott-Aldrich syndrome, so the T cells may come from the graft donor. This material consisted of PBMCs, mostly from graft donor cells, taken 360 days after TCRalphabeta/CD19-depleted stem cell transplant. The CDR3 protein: CASRRADNEQFF. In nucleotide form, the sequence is TGTGCCAGCAGGAGAGCGGACAATGAGCAGTTCTTC.